This T cell receptor beta chain was sequenced in a study of esophageal squamous cell carcinoma under preoperative chemotherapy. Study-wide background: Both tumor-infiltrating lymphocytes and peripheral blood T cells had their TCR repertoires profiled.

Findings and limits, study-wide: Post-treatment tumor-infiltrating lymphocytes appeared partly derived from peripheral T cells migrating into the tumor.

Time point specified: after preoperative PTX-NDP chemotherapy. TCRdb reanalysed the PCR reads using MiXCR and keeps one entry per CDR3 protein. The table records roughly 10,000 distinct CDR3 sequences, roughly 65% of them present only once. As concerns this clonotype: Its antigen is not known. Mismatch with germline at one junction end may stem from a read error.

The TCR sequence derives from a human donor with esophageal squamous cell carcinoma. The donor label of this sample is uncertain. This sample was taken from a patient given preoperative chemotherapy.

CDR3 nucleotide sequence: TGTGCCGGCAAGGGGAGCGGTGACACAGAGACGCAGTATTTC. Translating it yields CAGKGSGDTETQYF. This chain uses TRBV6-1 with TRBJ2-3, with D possibly called TRBD1 or TRBD2 (5 bases each). The length of the CDR3 is 14 residues. Germline CDR1 reads MNHNS; CDR2 reads SASEGT.